The T cell receptor beta chain described here comes from a study of response to subunit inactivated influenza vaccine. TCRdb analysed the RT-PCR reads with MiXCR anew, one entry per CDR3 protein. The sample includes a few hundred thousand distinct CDR3 sequences, 12% to 15% of them seen just once. Per germline, CDR1 DFQATT and CDR2 SNEGSKA (reference sequence). The CDR3 contains 12 residues. V lost 5 bases and J lost 8; bases outside the gene matches: 8. The TCR originated in a man aged 50-59 years who received an inactivated influenza vaccine. The sample was PBMCs from blood, taken 11 to 12 days after vaccination. V and J are TRBV20-1 and TRBJ1-1; TRBD1 aligns across 7 bases. CDR3 protein: CSAGYRGGEAFF. The DNA for the CDR3 is TGCAGTGCTGGATACAGGGGAGGGGAAGCTTTCTTT.